These 26 T cell receptor beta chains originate from one sample sequenced in a study of blood T cell repertoires in COVID-19. Sequenced by immunoSEQ multiplex PCR; TCRdb stores in-frame clones only, minus some. The table lists 200,000 to 250,000 clones, around nine tenths of them singletons. The sample was PBMCs or T cells enriched from blood (not recorded which). These receptor sequences come from a woman aged 50 to 60 who had recovered from COVID-19.

V is TRBV30 and J is TRBJ2-1, with 8 bases identical to TRBD1. The germline gives CDR1 GTSNPN, CDR2 SVGIG (reference sequence). This CDR3 is 17 amino acids long. The junction had 14 bases not matched to a gene; V was cut back by 0 bases and J by 7 bases. The CDR3 nucleotides are TGTGCCTGGAGTGTTAAATTAGGCAGGGGGCGGCTGAATGAGCAGTTCTTC. Its protein is CAWSVKLGRGRLNEQFF.

V and J are TRBV28 and TRBJ1-3, with 8 bases matching TRBD1. This CDR3 has 16 amino acids. V shed 4 bases, J shed 3 bases, and the junction held 8 bases outside the gene matches. Looked up from germline, CDR1 is MDHEN and CDR2 is SYDVKM. This CDR3 reads CASSSKFRGLGNTIYF. The DNA for the CDR3 is TGTGCCAGCAGTTCGAAATTCAGGGGGCTTGGAAACACCATATATTTT.

The rearrangement links TRBV19 to TRBJ2-7, with 9 bases fitting TRBD2. V dropped 5 bases and J dropped 4; count of bases not matched to a gene: 9. The CDR3 length is 15 residues. Germline values: CDR1 LNHDA, CDR2 SQIVND (reference sequence). Written as DNA, the CDR3 is TGTGCCAGTAGTCTGAGTAGCGGGAGTTCGTACGAGCAGTACTTC. Translated: CASSLSSGSSYEQYF.

V is TRBV19 and J is TRBJ2-1; D may be TRBD1 (6 bases). CDR1 LNHDA and CDR2 SQIVND come from the germline V gene (reference sequence). V was trimmed by 5 bases and J by 7 bases, leaving 21 bases between them. CDR3 length: 16 residues. The CDR3 DNA follows: TGTGCCAGTAGTGGGGGCTCGCCCCGAAGAGGGAATGAGCAGTTCTTC. Its translation is CASSGGSPRRGNEQFF.

The V gene is TRBV5-1, the J gene TRBJ2-2; the D gene is possibly TRBD1 (5 bases). The CDR3 is 15 amino acids. Trimming left V 0 bases short and J 0 bases short, with 6 bases between. The germline V gene encodes CDR1 SGHRS and CDR2 YFSETQ. The CDR3 region is CASSLGRANTGELFF. CDR3 bases: TGCGCCAGCAGCTTGGGCAGGGCGAACACCGGGGAGCTGTTTTTT.

V is TRBV6-5 and J is TRBJ1-5; 11 nucleotides align to TRBD1. Germline V lookup: CDR1 MNHEY, CDR2 SVGAGI. The CDR3 totals 15 residues. J gave up 6 bases and V 5 bases, and 6 bases lay outside the gene matches. The CDR3 sequence: CASSRTGQGVQPQHF. The CDR3 DNA sequence: TGTGCCAGCAGTCGTACGGGACAGGGGGTTCAGCCCCAGCATTTT.

The J gene is TRBJ1-3, the V gene TRBV2; D unresolved. Germline CDR1 is SNHLY and CDR2 is FYNNEI. CDR3 length: 13 amino acids. V lost 4 bases and J 4 bases, leaving 8 bases between the germline ends. CDR3 loop: CASSVGRGNTIYF. CDR3 bases: TGTGCCAGCAGTGTGGGGAGGGGAAACACCATATATTTT.

This sequence joins TRBV4-1 and TRBJ2-7; TRBD2 aligns across 11 bases. J was trimmed by 4 bases and V by 0 bases; bases with no gene match: 8. This CDR3 region has 17 residues. Germline V gene sequence: CDR1 MGHRA, CDR2 YSYEKL. The DNA of the CDR3 is TGCGCCAGCAGCCAAGATGCGGGGACTAGCGGAAGGTACGAGCAGTACTTC. Translating it yields CASSQDAGTSGRYEQYF.

The rearrangement joins TRBV2 to TRBJ1-2; maybe TRBD1 (5 bases). Germline-derived CDR1 and CDR2 are SNHLY and FYNNEI. This CDR3 is 15 amino acids long. V gave up 0 bases and J gave up 8 bases, with 16 bases separating them. The CDR3 bases are TGTGCCAGCAGTGAAGCGCTGGGGCGGGGATACGGCTACACCTTC. This encodes CASSEALGRGYGYTF.

The chain carries TRBV2 and TRBJ1-1, with TRBD1 identical over 7 bases. CDR1 and CDR2 from the germline V gene are SNHLY and FYNNEI. Germline trimming cut 6 bases from V and 3 bases from J; bases unmatched to any gene: 22. The CDR3 has 19 residues. CDR3 loop: CASRDELKTGRNADTEAFF. The CDR3 nucleotides are TGTGCCAGCAGGGACGAACTAAAGACAGGGAGAAACGCCGACACTGAAGCTTTCTTT.

The chain uses TRBV7-8 and TRBJ2-1, with 13 bases fitting TRBD2. Germline CDR1 reads SGHVS; CDR2 reads FQNEAQ. This CDR3 spans 17 amino acids. V lost 4 bases and J lost 8; bases outside the gene matches: 11. The CDR3 nucleotides read TGTGCCAGCAGCTCCGGACTAGCGGGGGCCCCCTGGGATGAGCAGTTCTTC. Residues: CASSSGLAGAPWDEQFF.

V usage is TRBV19 and J usage is TRBJ1-6; TRBD1 agrees at 11 bases. Trimming removed 0 bases from V and 8 bases from J; junction bases left unmatched: 6. This CDR3 contains 17 residues. Per germline, CDR1 LNHDA and CDR2 SQIVND (reference sequence). The CDR3 DNA is TGTGCCAGTAGTATAGATCTTACGGGACAGGGGGATTCACCCCTCCACTTT. Translating it yields CASSIDLTGQGDSPLHF.

The rearrangement links TRBV5-1 to TRBJ1-3, with no clear D. From germline, CDR1 is SGHRS and CDR2 YFSETQ. The ends were cut back, 1 base at V and 0 bases at J, with 5 bases in the middle. The CDR3 loop spans 14 amino acids. CDR3 in amino acids: CASSLPGSGNTIYF. The DNA for the CDR3 is TGCGCCAGCAGCTTGCCAGGCTCTGGAAACACCATATATTTT.

The chain carries TRBV7-3 and TRBJ1-2; the D is unclear. The CDR3 sequence is 14 residues long. V dropped 5 bases and J dropped 0 bases, with 10 bases sitting between them. The germline CDR1 and CDR2 sequences are SGHTA and FQGTGA. CDR3 in amino acids: CASSTDSSNYGYTF. The CDR3 DNA is TGTGCCAGCAGCACGGACTCTTCTAACTATGGCTACACCTTC.

V is TRBV25-1 and J is TRBJ1-2; D possibly corresponds to TRBD1 (6 bases). Trimming shortened V by 1 base and J by 4 bases, and 10 bases separated the two germline ends. Germline-derived CDR1 and CDR2 are MGHDK and SYGVNS. This CDR3 comprises 14 residues. DNA for the CDR3: TGTGCCAGCAGTGAATGGCAGGGGTCCTATGGCTACACCTTC. Its translation is CASSEWQGSYGYTF.

The rearrangement joins TRBV27 to TRBJ1-2; D ambiguous. The germline V gene has CDR1 MNHEY and CDR2 SMNVEV (reference sequence). The CDR3 has 14 residues. Trimming took 5 bases from V and 4 from J, leaving 14 bases between them. CDR3 amino acids: CASSATYPLYGYTF. The CDR3, as DNA: TGTGCCAGCAGTGCAACATACCCCCTCTATGGCTACACCTTC.

The V and J genes are TRBV28 and TRBJ1-2, with D perhaps TRBD1 (6 bases). With 7 bases removed from V and 2 bases from J, the gap between germline ends came to 14 bases. The CDR3 covers 14 residues. Germline V gene lookup returns CDR1 MDHEN and CDR2 SYDVKM. CDR3 amino acids: CASTVPGANYGYTF. The CDR3, as DNA: TGTGCCAGCACCGTACCAGGGGCCAACTATGGCTACACCTTC.

J is TRBJ2-7 and V is TRBV6-1; 8 positions match TRBD1. V shed 2 bases, J shed 0 bases, and the junction held 9 bases outside the gene matches. CDR3 length: 17 amino acids. Germline CDR1 MNHNS, CDR2 SASEGT. The CDR3, as DNA: TGTGCCAGCAGTGAAAACTATGGGACAGGACTCTCCTACGAGCAGTACTTC. Protein sequence: CASSENYGTGLSYEQYF.

The J gene is TRBJ1-2, the V gene TRBV6-2 or TRBV6-3; 7 bases fit TRBD1. The germline gives CDR1 MNHEY, CDR2 SVGEGT. J lost 10 bases, V lost 2 bases, and 7 bases had no gene match. The CDR3 contains 13 residues. The CDR3 DNA reads TGTGCCAGCAGTTACCACAGGGGCATCGACTACACCTTC. Its protein is CASSYHRGIDYTF.

The rearrangement links TRBV3-1 (or the pseudogene TRBV3-2) to TRBJ1-2; D gene ambiguous. This CDR3 has 14 amino acids. Trimming removed 4 bases at V and 2 bases at J, with 11 bases between. The germline V gene has CDR1 LGHDT and CDR2 YNNKEL (reference sequence). The CDR3 coding sequence is TGTGCCAGCAGCCTCGGGTGGAACAACTATGGCTACACCTTC. As protein: CASSLGWNNYGYTF.

This chain uses TRBV24-1 with TRBJ2-7, with D hard to call. The CDR3 covers 17 residues. V gave up 0 bases and J gave up 1 base, with 15 bases separating them. CDR1 is KGHDR and CDR2 is SFDVKD in the germline V gene. As DNA, the CDR3 is TGTGCCACCAGTGATTTGGCCTACCCTGAACGTTCCTACGAGCAGTACTTC. It yields the protein CATSDLAYPERSYEQYF.

V gene TRBV28 combines with J gene TRBJ1-5, with a possible D match to TRBD1 (6 bases). This CDR3 is built from 16 residues. Germline CDR1 is MDHEN and CDR2 is SYDVKM. V lost 4 bases to trimming and J lost 2 bases, with 15 bases between them. The CDR3 DNA follows: TGTGCCAGCAGTTACGACAGGCCCGGGGGCAATCAGCCCCAGCATTTT. Translating it yields CASSYDRPGGNQPQHF. Full variable domain (rest looked up from reference TRBV28 and TRBJ1-5): DVKVTQSSRYLVKRTGEKVFLECVQDMDHENMFWYRQDPGLGLRLIYFSYDVKMKEKGDIPEGYSVSREKKERFSLILESASTNQTSMYLCASSYDRPGGNQPQHFGDGTRLSIL.

The chain couples TRBV30 to TRBJ1-2; TRBD1 is a possible D gene (5 bases). V gave up 1 base and J gave up 0 bases, with 15 bases separating them. Germline CDR1 GTSNPN, CDR2 SVGIG (reference sequence). This CDR3 region has 16 residues. DNA for the CDR3: TGTGCCTGGAGTGCCACGGACACATCCCCTAACTATGGCTACACCTTC. Translation gives CAWSATDTSPNYGYTF.

This clone was seen just once. The chain combines TRBV5-1 with TRBJ1-1; 10 bases line up with TRBD1. This CDR3 region has 15 residues. With V trimmed by 4 bases and J by 1 base, 4 bases remained unmatched. CDR1 is SGHRS and CDR2 is YFSETQ in the germline V gene. CDR3: CASSERQGANTEAFF. DNA of the CDR3: TGCGCCAGCAGCGAGAGACAGGGGGCGAACACTGAAGCTTTCTTT.

This chain links TRBV5-1 with TRBJ2-3; possible D gene TRBD2, 6 bases. The CDR3 runs 14 residues. CDR1 and CDR2 (germline): SGHRS, YFSETQ. Trimming took off 4 bases at V and 5 bases at J, with 14 bases between the two ends. The CDR3 is CASSPQEGGDTQYF. In nucleotides, the CDR3 is TGCGCCAGCAGCCCCCAGGAGGGCGGAGATACGCAGTATTTT.

The V call is TRBV3-1 (or the pseudogene TRBV3-2), the J call TRBJ1-2; TRBD1 matches at 7 bases. This CDR3 region has 14 residues. With 4 bases clipped from V and 1 base from J, the junction kept 3 bases outside the gene matches. Germline assignment: CDR1 LGHDT and CDR2 YNNKEL (reference sequence). CDR3 sequence reads: CASSRTGLNYGYTF. The CDR3, as DNA: TGTGCCAGCAGCCGGACAGGTCTTAACTATGGCTACACCTTC.